Only a few counts were recorded for the clone carrying this TCR beta chain. PCR was performed a second time for about 6 to 11 cycles using a sample-barcoded 5' primer and a J-beta primer mix. TCRdb re-analysed the 5' RACE reads in MiXCR, keeping a single row per CDR3 protein. Among 700,000 to 900,000 distinct CDR3 sequences listed, roughly 24% were seen once. The sample belongs to a study of blood T cells in healthy people across ages. Germline CDR1 reads MDHEN; CDR2 reads SYDVKM. This CDR3 has 15 residues. The sample was also reused in another study, on T cells of mothers and their children. From that second work: The yield was over 9 million TCR beta CDR3 reads from each mother and a few million from each child.

This receptor was obtained from a boy between 10 and 17 years old in good health. The chain recombines TRBV28 with TRBJ2-5; maybe TRBD2 (7 bases). The DNA matches TRBJ2-7 better at its end, which makes the J call doubtful. Sequenced input: blood. The CDR3 nucleotides are TGTGCCAGCAGTTTAAGGGCGGGGGCCACCTACGAGCAGTACTTC. Its translation is CASSLRAGATYEQYF.